The T cell receptor (beta chain) under discussion was sequenced for a study of regulatory T cells in long-lasting Graves disease. This clonotype was seen ten or more times. CDR3-region Arm-PCR and iRepertoire HTBI primers produced the TCR beta libraries. Via MiXCR, TCRdb re-called the multiplex PCR reads, giving one row per CDR3 protein. Among roughly 530,000 distinct CDR3 sequences listed, around 16% were seen once. Specified time point: newly diagnosed GD, antithyroid drugs for less than 3 months. Extracted PBMC RNA gave rise to the TCR library. Germline loops: CDR1 LGHNT, CDR2 FRNRAP. The V and J ends lost 2 bases and 6 bases, in that order; junction bases with no gene match: 12. The CDR3 sequence is 17 residues long. The sample was also linked to a second study, of T cells in Graves' hyperthyroidism and ophthalmopathy.

The receptor was derived from a woman aged 40 to 65 with Graves disease. The sequencing used peripheral blood mononuclear cells (PBMCs), collected at new diagnosis, from a patient treated with antithyroid drugs. V and J are TRBV12-5 and TRBJ2-7, with TRBD1 identical over 11 bases. The CDR3 spells CASGLFLGRDRGTEQYF. The CDR3 nucleotides are TGTGCTAGTGGTTTGTTCCTCGGCCGGGACAGGGGGACCGAGCAGTACTTC.